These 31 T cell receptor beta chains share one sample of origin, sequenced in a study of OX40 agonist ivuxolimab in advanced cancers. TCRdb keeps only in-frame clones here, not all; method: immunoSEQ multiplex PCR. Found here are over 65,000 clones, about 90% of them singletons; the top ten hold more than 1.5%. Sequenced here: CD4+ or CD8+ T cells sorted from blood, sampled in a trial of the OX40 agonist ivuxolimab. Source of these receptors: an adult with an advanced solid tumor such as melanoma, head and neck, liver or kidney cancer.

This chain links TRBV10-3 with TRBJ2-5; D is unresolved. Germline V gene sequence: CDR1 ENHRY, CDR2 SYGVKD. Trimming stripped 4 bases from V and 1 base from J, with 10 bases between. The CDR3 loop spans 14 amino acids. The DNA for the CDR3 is TGTGCCATCAGTGCGCTAGACGGCCAAGAGACCCAGTACTTC. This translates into CAISALDGQETQYF.

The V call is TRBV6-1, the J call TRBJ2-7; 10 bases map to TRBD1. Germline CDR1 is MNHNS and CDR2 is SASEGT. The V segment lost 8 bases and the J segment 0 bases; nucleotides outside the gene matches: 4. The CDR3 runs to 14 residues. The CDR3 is CASRRTGGSYEQYF. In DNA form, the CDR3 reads TGTGCCAGCCGCCGGACAGGGGGCTCCTACGAGCAGTACTTC.

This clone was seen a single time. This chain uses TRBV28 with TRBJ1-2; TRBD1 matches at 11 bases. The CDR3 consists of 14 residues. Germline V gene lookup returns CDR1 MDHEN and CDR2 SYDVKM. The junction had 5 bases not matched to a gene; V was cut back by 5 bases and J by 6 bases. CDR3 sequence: CASSQGQGANGYTF. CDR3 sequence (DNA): TGTGCCAGCAGTCAAGGACAGGGGGCCAATGGCTACACCTTC.

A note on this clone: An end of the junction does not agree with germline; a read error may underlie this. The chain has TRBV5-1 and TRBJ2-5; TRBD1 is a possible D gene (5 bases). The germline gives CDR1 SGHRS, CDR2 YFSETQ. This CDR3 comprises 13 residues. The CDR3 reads CASSLQGVETQYF. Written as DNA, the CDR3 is TGTGCCAGCAGCTTGCAGGGTGTAGAGACCCAGTACTTC.

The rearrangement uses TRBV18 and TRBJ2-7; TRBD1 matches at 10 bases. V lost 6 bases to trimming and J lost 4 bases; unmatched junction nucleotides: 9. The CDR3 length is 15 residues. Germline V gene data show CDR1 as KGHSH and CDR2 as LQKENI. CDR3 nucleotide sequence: TGTGCCAGCTCTGCCGGGACAGGGGTATCGTACGAGCAGTACTTC. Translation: CASSAGTGVSYEQYF.

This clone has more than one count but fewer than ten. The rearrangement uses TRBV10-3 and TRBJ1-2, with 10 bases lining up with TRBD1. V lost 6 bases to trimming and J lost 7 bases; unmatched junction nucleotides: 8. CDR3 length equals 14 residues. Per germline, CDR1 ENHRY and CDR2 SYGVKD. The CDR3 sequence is CAIRPTGTGAGYTF. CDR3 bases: TGTGCCATCAGGCCAACCGGGACAGGGGCTGGCTACACCTTC.

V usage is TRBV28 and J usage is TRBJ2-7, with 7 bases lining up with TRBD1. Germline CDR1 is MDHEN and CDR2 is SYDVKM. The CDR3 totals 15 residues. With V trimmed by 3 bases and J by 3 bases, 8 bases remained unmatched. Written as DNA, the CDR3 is TGTGCCAGCAGTTTTGCGACAGGGAGATTCTACGAGCAGTACTTC. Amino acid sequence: CASSFATGRFYEQYF. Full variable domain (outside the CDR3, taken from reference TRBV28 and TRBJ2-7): DVKVTQSSRYLVKRTGEKVFLECVQDMDHENMFWYRQDPGLGLRLIYFSYDVKMKEKGDIPEGYSVSREKKERFSLILESASTNQTSMYLCASSFATGRFYEQYFGPGTRLTVT.

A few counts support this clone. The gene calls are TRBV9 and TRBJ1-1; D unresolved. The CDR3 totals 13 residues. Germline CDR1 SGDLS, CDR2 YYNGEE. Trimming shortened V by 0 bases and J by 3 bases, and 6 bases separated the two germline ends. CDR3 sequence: CASSVVRDTEAFF. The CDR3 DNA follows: TGTGCCAGCAGCGTAGTTAGGGACACTGAAGCTTTCTTT.

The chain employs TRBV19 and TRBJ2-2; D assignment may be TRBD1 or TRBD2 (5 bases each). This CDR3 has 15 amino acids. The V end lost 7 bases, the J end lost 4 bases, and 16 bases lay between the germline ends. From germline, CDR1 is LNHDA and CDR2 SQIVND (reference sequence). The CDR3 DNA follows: TGTGCCAGTACCCGGGACGGAGCTGCCACCGGGGAGCTGTTTTTT. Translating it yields CASTRDGAATGELFF.

CDR3 sequence reads: CTSSPLEDSPPADTQYF. The DNA for the CDR3 is TGCACCAGCAGCCCTTTAGAGGATTCCCCTCCCGCAGATACGCAGTATTTT. V is TRBV1 and J is TRBJ2-3; the table assigns TRBD2, which was not confirmed against the DNA. TRBV1 is tagged as a pseudogene. CDR3 length: 17 residues.

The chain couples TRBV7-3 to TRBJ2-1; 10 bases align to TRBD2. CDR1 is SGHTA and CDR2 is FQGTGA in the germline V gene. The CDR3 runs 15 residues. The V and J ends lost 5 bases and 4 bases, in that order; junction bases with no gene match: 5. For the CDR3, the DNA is TGTGCCAGCAGCCAACTAGCGGGGAGTTACAATGAGCAGTTCTTC. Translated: CASSQLAGSYNEQFF.

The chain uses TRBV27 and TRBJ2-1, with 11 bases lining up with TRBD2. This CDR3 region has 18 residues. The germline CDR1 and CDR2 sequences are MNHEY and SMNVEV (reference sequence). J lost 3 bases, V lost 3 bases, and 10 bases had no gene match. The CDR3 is CASSLFALAGGFYNEQFF. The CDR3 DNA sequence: TGTGCCAGCAGTTTGTTCGCCCTAGCGGGAGGTTTCTACAATGAGCAGTTCTTC.

DNA of the CDR3: TGTGCCAGCAGTTTAGCGCGGACTCTCGGGTACACCTTC. As protein: CASSLARTLGYTF. This sequence joins TRBV28 and TRBJ1-2; D gene uncertain. The CDR3 has 13 residues. In germline, CDR1 is MDHEN, CDR2 SYDVKM. V was shortened by 2 bases and J by 11 bases, with 15 bases between the two germline ends.

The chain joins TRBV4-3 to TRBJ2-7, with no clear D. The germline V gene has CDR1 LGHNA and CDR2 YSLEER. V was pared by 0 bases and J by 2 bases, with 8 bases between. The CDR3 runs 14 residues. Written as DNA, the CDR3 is TGCGCCAGCAGCCAAGAGGTTGGCACCTACGAGCAGTACTTC. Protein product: CASSQEVGTYEQYF.

The CDR3 protein is CASSPRDSFSHEQFF. In DNA form, the CDR3 reads TGTGCCAGCAGCCCTCGGGACTCCTTCAGCCATGAGCAGTTCTTC. The J gene is TRBJ2-1, the V gene TRBV7-8; D possibly corresponds to TRBD2 (6 bases). The CDR3 spans 15 residues. Germline assignment: CDR1 SGHVS and CDR2 FQNEAQ. V lost 5 bases to trimming and J lost 8 bases, with 19 bases between them.

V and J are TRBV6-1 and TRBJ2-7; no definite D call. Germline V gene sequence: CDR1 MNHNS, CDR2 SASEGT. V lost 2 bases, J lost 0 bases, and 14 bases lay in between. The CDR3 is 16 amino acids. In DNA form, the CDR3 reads TGTGCCAGCAGTGAAAACCTTCGAAGAATCTCCTACGAGCAGTACTTC. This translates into CASSENLRRISYEQYF.

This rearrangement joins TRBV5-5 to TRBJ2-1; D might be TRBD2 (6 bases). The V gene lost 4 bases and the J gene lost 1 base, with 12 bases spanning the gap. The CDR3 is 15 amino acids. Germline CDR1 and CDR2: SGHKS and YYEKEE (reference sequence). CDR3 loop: CASSPGTFSYNEQFF. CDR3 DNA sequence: TGTGCCAGCAGCCCTGGGACTTTTTCCTACAATGAGCAGTTCTTC.

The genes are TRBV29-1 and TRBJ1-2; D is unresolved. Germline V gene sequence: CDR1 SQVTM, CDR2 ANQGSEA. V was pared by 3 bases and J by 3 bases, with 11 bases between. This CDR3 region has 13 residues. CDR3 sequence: CSVDWVGDYGYTF. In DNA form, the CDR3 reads TGCAGCGTTGACTGGGTTGGTGACTATGGCTACACCTTC.

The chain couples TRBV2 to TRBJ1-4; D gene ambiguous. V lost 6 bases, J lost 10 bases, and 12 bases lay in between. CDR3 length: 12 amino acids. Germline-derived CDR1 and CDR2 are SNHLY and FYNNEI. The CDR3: CASSPQSGKLFF. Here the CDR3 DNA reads TGTGCCAGCAGCCCCCAGAGCGGAAAACTGTTTTTT.

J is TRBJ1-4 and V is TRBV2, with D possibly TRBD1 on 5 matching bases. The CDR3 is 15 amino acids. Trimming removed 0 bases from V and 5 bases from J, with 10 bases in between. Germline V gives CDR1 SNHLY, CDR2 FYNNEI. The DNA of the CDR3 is TGTGCCAGCAGTGAAGCGCCAGGGCAAAATGAAAAACTGTTTTTT. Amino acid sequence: CASSEAPGQNEKLFF. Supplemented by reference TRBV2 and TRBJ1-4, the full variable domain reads EPEVTQTPSHQVTQMGQEVILRCVPISNHLYFYWYRQILGQKVEFLVSFYNNEISEKSEIFDDQFSVERPDGSNFTLKIRSTKLEDSAMYFCASSEAPGQNEKLFFGSGTQLSVL.

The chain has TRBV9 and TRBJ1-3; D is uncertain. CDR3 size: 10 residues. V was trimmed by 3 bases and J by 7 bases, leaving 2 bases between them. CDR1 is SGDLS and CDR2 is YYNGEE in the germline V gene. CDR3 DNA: TGTGCCAGCAGCGAGAACACCATATATTTT. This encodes CASSENTIYF.

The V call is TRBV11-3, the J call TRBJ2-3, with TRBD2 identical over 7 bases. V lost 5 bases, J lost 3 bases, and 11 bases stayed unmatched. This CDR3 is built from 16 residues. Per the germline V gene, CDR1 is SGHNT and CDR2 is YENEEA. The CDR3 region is CASSPFGLGMTDTQYF. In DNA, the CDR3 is TGTGCCAGCAGCCCTTTCGGACTAGGGATGACAGATACGCAGTATTTT. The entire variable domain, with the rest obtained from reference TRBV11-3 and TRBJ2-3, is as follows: EAGVVQSPRYKIIEKKQPVAFWCNPISGHNTLYWYLQNLGQGPELLIRYENEEAVDDSQLPKDRFSAERLKGVDSTLKIQPAELGDSAVYLCASSPFGLGMTDTQYFGPGTRLTVL.

The CDR3 DNA reads as TGTGCCAGTAGATACCCCCAGCGGGGGGGCCCTGACAATGAGCAGTTCTTC. Amino acids: CASRYPQRGGPDNEQFF. This chain links TRBV19 with TRBJ2-1; 10 bases are a match to TRBD2. The trim removed 6 bases at V and 5 bases at J, leaving 13 bases unmatched. The CDR3 has 17 residues. Germline V lookup: CDR1 LNHDA, CDR2 SQIVND (reference sequence). Full variable domain (missing parts from reference TRBV19 and TRBJ2-1): DGGITQSPKYLFRKEGQNVTLSCEQNLNHDAMYWYRQDPGQGLRLIYYSQIVNDFQKGDIAEGYSVSREKKESFPLTVTSAQKNPTAFYLCASRYPQRGGPDNEQFFGPGTRLTVL.

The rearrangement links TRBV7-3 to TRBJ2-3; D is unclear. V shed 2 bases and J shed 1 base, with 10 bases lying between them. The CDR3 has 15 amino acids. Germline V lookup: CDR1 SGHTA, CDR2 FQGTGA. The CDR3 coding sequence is TGTGCCAGCAGCTTAGGGGTTGGGGGCACAGATACGCAGTATTTT. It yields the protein CASSLGVGGTDTQYF.

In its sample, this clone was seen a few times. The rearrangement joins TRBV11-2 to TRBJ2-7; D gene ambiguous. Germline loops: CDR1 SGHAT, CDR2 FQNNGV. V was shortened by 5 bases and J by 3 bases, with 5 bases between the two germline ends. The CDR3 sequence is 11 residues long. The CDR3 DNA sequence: TGTGCCAGCAGCCTATTCTACGAGCAGTACTTC. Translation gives CASSLFYEQYF.

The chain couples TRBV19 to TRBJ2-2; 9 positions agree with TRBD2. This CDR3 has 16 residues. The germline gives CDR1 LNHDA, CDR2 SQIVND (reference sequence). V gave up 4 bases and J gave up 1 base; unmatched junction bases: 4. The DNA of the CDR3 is TGTGCCAGTAGTAGGGGACTAGCCGTGAACACCGGGGAGCTGTTTTTT. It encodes CASSRGLAVNTGELFF.

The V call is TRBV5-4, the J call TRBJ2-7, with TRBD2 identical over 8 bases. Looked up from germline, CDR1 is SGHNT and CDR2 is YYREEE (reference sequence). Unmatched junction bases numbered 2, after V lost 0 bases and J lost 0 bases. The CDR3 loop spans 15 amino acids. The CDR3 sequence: CASSLDGGGSYEQYF. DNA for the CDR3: TGTGCCAGCAGCTTGGACGGGGGGGGCTCCTACGAGCAGTACTTC.

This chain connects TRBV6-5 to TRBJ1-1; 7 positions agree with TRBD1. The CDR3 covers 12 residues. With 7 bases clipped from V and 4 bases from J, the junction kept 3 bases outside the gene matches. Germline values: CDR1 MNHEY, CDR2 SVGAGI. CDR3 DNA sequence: TGTGCCAGCACGGGACAGAGCACTGAAGCTTTCTTT. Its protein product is CASTGQSTEAFF.

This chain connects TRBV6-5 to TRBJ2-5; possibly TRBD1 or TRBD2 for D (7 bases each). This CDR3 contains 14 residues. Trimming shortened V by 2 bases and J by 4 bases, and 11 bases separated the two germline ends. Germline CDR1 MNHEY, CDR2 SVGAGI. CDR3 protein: CASSYAGGGETQYF. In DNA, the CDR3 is TGTGCCAGCAGTTACGCAGGGGGGGGAGAGACCCAGTACTTC.

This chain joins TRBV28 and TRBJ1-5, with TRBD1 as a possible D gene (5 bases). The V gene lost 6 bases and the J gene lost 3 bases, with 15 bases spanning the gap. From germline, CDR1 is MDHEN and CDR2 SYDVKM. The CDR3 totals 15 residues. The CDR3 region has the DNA TGTGCCAGCAGCCTCCGGGACGGGGACAATCAGCCCCAGCATTTT. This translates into CASSLRDGDNQPQHF. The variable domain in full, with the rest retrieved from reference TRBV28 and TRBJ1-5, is DVKVTQSSRYLVKRTGEKVFLECVQDMDHENMFWYRQDPGLGLRLIYFSYDVKMKEKGDIPEGYSVSREKKERFSLILESASTNQTSMYLCASSLRDGDNQPQHFGDGTRLSIL.

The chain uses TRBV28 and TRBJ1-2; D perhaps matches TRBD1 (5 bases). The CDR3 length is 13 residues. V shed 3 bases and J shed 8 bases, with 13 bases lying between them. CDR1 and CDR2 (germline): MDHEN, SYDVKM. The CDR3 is CASSLWGEDGYTF. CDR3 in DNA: TGTGCCAGCAGTTTGTGGGGGGAAGACGGCTACACCTTC.